This TCR beta chain stems from a study of blood T cell repertoires in COVID-19. At the level of the study: The United States, Italy and Spain provided the acute and convalescent COVID-19 samples. T cells, B-cell-depleted T cells, or PBMCs provided the cDNA or gDNA that served as material.

Authors' data handling: Amplified reference gene primers provided the basis for estimating nucleated cell counts. The method was immunoSEQ multiplex PCR; TCRdb's version includes in-frame clones alone and lacks a portion of them. D and trimming were read from the DNA, whereas the V and J calls and clone size are those reported in that table. The sample contains about 670,000 clones, approximately 90% of which appear only once. V lost 0 bases and J 0 bases, leaving 15 bases between the germline ends. The CDR3 has 17 residues. CDR1 is SGDLS, CDR2 YYNGEE, per germline. This receptor was identified in a woman between 18 and 29 years old with acute or convalescent COVID-19. The sample consisted of peripheral blood. This sequence joins TRBV9 and TRBJ1-1; weak D call: TRBD1 (5 bases). For the CDR3, the DNA is TGTGCCAGCAGCGTAGCTACGGGGGGATCCTTGAACACTGAAGCTTTCTTT. Protein sequence: CASSVATGGSLNTEAFF.